The source of this T cell receptor beta chain is a study of cytomegalovirus exposure and HLA in healthy donors. About the study: In a later analysis, it was reported that the 90 to 150 validation repertoires had been produced on the same platform as the roughly 700 repertoires belonging to the first cohort.

Donors were drawn from the roughly 120-subject validation cohort, separate from the approximately 680-subject first cohort. Findings of the study overall: The authors confirmed in vitro that a few CMV-associated chains were specific for CMV antigens. The authors enumerated 150 to 200 TCR beta chains as linked to cytomegalovirus.

This clone was seen a few times. The antigen is not known. The sample carries other DNA sequences with the same CDR3. The assay was immunoSEQ multiplex PCR, and TCRdb's table has in-frame clones only and misses some. The table includes roughly 200,000 clones, approximately 86% detected once. Germline V lookup: CDR1 SGHTA, CDR2 FQGNSA. The CDR3 runs to 15 residues. The V end was cut by 5 bases, the J end by 0 bases, with 11 bases between. Sequencing used PBMCs. The receptor was isolated from a man aged 25-45 years in good health and CMV-seropositive. This chain uses TRBV7-2 with TRBJ1-5; no clear D gene. CDR3 sequence reads: CASSPGGSSNQPQHF. As DNA, the CDR3 is TGTGCCAGCAGCCCGGGCGGGAGTAGCAATCAGCCCCAGCATTTT.